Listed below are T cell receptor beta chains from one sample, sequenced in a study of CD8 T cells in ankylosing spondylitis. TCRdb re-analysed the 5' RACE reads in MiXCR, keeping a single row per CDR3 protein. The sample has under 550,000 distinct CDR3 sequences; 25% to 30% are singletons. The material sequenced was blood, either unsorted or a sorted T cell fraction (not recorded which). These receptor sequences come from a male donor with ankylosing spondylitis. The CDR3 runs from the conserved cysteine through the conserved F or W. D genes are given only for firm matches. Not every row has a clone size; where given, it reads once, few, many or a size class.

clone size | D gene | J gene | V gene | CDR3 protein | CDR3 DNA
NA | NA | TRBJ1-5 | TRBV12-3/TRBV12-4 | CASSFFQGQPQHF | TGTGCCAGCAGTTTTTTTCAAGGACAGCCCCAGCATTTT
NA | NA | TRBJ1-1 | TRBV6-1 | CASTLGGNTEAFF | TGTGCCAGCACCTTAGGGGGAAACACTGAAGCTTTCTTT
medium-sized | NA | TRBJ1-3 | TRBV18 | CASSPTGTYGNTIYF | TGTGCCAGCTCGCCGACCGGGACATACGGAAACACCATATATTTT
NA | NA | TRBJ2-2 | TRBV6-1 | CASSEVGNTGELFF | TGTGCCAGCAGTGAAGTAGGGAACACCGGGGAGCTGTTTTTT
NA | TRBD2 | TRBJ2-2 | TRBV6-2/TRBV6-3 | CASIHSGRGFTGELFF | TGTGCCAGCATTCATAGCGGGAGAGGATTTACCGGGGAGCTGTTTTTT
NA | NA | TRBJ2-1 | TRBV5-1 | CASSFTASGPIEQFF | TGCGCCAGCAGCTTTACCGCCAGCGGCCCTATAGAGCAGTTCTTC
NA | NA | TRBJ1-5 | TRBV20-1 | CSASLGGFSNQPQHF | TGCAGTGCTTCCCTGGGGGGTTTTAGCAATCAGCCCCAGCATTTT
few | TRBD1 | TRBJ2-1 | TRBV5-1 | CATGTGGNEQFF | TGCGCCACCGGGACAGGGGGCAATGAGCAGTTCTTC
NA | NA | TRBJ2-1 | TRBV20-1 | CSAASDVGPEQFF | TGCAGTGCTGCGAGCGACGTGGGCCCTGAGCAGTTCTTC
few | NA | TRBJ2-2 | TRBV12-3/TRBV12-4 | CASSQGLNAGELFF | TGTGCCAGCAGCCAGGGTCTCAACGCCGGGGAGCTGTTTTTT
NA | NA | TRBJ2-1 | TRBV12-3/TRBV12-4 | CASNERPYNEQFF | TGTGCCAGCAACGAGCGGCCCTACAATGAGCAGTTCTTC
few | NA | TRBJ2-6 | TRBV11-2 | CASSLDLAGANVLTF | TGTGCCAGCAGCTTAGATCTGGCTGGGGCCAACGTCCTGACTTTC
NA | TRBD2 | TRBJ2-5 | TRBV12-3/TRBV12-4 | CASSLMGLVEETQYF | TGTGCCAGCAGTTTAATGGGACTAGTAGAAGAGACCCAGTACTTC
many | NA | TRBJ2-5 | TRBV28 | CASSGLWETQYF | TGTGCCAGCAGTGGCCTCTGGGAGACCCAGTACTTC
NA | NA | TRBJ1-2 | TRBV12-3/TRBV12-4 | CASSLGRYCYTF | TGTGCCAGCAGTTTAGGGAGATATTGCTACACCTTC
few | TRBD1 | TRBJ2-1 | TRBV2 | CASTGTAITREQFF | TGTGCCAGCACTGGGACAGCGATTACAAGGGAGCAGTTCTTC
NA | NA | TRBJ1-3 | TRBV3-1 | CASSQVPRGGNTIYF | TGTGCCAGCAGCCAAGTCCCCCGGGGCGGAAACACCATATATTTT
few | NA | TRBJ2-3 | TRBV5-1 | CASSLIRGSMTDTQYF | TGCGCCAGCAGCTTGATCAGAGGGAGTATGACAGATACGCAGTATTTT
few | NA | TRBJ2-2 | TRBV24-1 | CATSGVSSRGQWSNTGELFF | TGTGCCACCAGTGGCGTGAGCTCGCGGGGACAATGGTCAAACACCGGGGAGCTGTTTTTT
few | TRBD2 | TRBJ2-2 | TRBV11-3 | CASSPYLGGRDTGELFF | TGTGCCAGCAGCCCCTATCTGGGCGGGAGAGACACCGGGGAGCTGTTTTTT
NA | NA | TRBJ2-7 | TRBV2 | CASRWSSYEQYF | TGTGCCAGCAGGTGGAGCTCCTACGAGCAGTACTTC
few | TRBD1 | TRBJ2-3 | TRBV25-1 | CASSDTGVRTDTQYF | TGTGCCAGCAGTGATACAGGGGTTCGCACAGATACGCAGTATTTT